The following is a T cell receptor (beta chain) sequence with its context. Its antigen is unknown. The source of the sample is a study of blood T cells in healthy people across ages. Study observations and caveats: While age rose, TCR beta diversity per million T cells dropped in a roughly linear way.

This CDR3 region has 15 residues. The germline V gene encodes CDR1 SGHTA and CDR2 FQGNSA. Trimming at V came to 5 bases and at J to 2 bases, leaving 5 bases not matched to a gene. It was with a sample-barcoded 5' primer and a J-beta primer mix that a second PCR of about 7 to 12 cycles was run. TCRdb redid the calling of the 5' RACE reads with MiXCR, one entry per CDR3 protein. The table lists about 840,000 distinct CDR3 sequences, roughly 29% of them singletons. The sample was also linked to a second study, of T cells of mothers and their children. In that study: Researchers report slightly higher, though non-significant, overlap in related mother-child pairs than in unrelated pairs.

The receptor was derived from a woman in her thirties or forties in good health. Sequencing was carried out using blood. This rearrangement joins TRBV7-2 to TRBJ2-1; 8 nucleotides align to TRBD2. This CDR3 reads CASSERGLAYNEQFF. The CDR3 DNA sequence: TGTGCCAGCAGCGAGAGGGGACTAGCCTACAATGAGCAGTTCTTC.